Below, one TCR beta chain is given with its context. There are 14 residues in the CDR3. Looked up from germline, CDR1 is LGHDT and CDR2 is YNNKEL (reference sequence). Trimming shortened V by 1 base and J by 4 bases, and 10 bases separated the two germline ends. Profiling relied on immunoSEQ multiplex PCR, and the TCRdb table lists in-frame clones only, not all of them. The repertoire has 180,000 or so clones, 85% to 95% of them found once; the top ten carry about 0.64%. The data were obtained in a study of T cell responses to AZD1222 COVID-19 vaccine. Sequencing used peripheral blood, obtained on day 0 of AZD1222 vaccination. The receptor's source is an adult in good health. The gene calls are TRBV3-1 (or the pseudogene TRBV3-2) and TRBJ1-2; tentatively, D is TRBD1 (6 bases). This chain's CDR3 is CASSQGAGAYGYTF. The CDR3, as DNA: TGTGCCAGCAGCCAAGGGGCAGGGGCCTATGGCTACACCTTC.